Presented here are 6 T cell receptor beta chains from one specimen sequenced in a study of T-cell reconstitution after alpha-beta-depleted transplantation in children. Preparation of the TCRbeta library was carried out with unique molecular identifiers. TCRdb passed the PCR reads through MiXCR, listing each CDR3 protein once. The sample shows 200,000 to 250,000 distinct CDR3 sequences, approximately 8% of them seen only once. This material consisted of PBMCs, mostly from graft donor cells, taken 360 days after TCRalphabeta/CD19-depleted stem cell transplant. These receptors were obtained from a male patient between 2 and 10 years old who had a stem cell transplant for acute myeloid leukemia, so the T cells may come from the graft donor.

This clonotype was observed at least ten times. V and J are TRBV5-1 and TRBJ2-5, with no clear D. Looked up from germline, CDR1 is SGHRS and CDR2 is YFSETQ. The CDR3 totals 15 residues. The V end lost 1 base, the J end lost 1 base, and 11 bases lay between the germline ends. The CDR3 sequence is CASSLRFESQETQYF. The CDR3 DNA reads TGCGCCAGCAGCTTGCGCTTTGAATCCCAAGAGACCCAGTACTTC.

There are a few counts of this clonotype. The chain is built from TRBV12-3 or TRBV12-4 and TRBJ2-6, with D unresolved. This CDR3 has 17 amino acids. Trimming pared 5 bases from V and 0 bases from J, leaving 14 bases between. The CDR3 DNA reads TGTGCCAGCAGTAGGACCCAGAAGGTCTCTGGGGCCAACGTCCTGACTTTC. As protein: CASSRTQKVSGANVLTF.

This clonotype was detected many times. The chain combines TRBV3-1 with TRBJ1-1, with 7 bases matching TRBD1. V was clipped by 4 bases and J by 11 bases; unmatched bases: 4. This CDR3 is built from 11 residues. Germline V gene sequence: CDR1 LGHDT, CDR2 YNNKEL (reference sequence). The CDR3 protein is CASSRQGRAFF. The CDR3 region has the DNA TGTGCCAGCAGCCGACAGGGCCGCGCTTTCTTT.

This clonotype has only a few counts. CDR3 sequence (DNA): TGTGCCAGCCTAGGACAGGACCAGGGCTACACCTTC. It is translated as CASLGQDQGYTF. The chain uses TRBV5-5 and TRBJ1-2, with TRBD1 matching 7 bases. V was pared by 7 bases and J by 8 bases, with 8 bases of the junction left unmatched. This CDR3 is 12 amino acids long. CDR1 and CDR2 from the germline V gene are SGHKS and YYEKEE (reference sequence).

This clonotype appeared many times. V usage is TRBV6-5 and J usage is TRBJ2-2, with D uncertain. This CDR3 spans 13 amino acids. Germline-derived CDR1 and CDR2 are MNHEY and SVGAGI. V dropped 6 bases and J dropped 5 bases, with 10 bases sitting between them. CDR3 sequence reads: CASRHTETGELFF. The CDR3 DNA follows: TGTGCCAGCAGACATACAGAGACCGGGGAGCTGTTTTTT.

The table lists this clonotype with many counts. The V call is TRBV18, the J call TRBJ2-5; no definite D call. The CDR3 runs to 16 residues. Germline V gives CDR1 KGHSH, CDR2 LQKENI. Trimming cost V 3 bases and J 4 bases, with 18 bases left between them. CDR3 DNA: TGTGCCAGCTCACCTGACAATTCCAATTTGTTAGAGACCCAGTACTTC. Its protein is CASSPDNSNLLETQYF.